This paragraph reports one T cell receptor beta chain. This record comes from a study of shared clonotypes between healthy human individuals. Sequencing was performed with immunoSEQ multiplex PCR; in TCRdb, only in-frame clones are kept and a portion is missing. The sample lists over 2 million clones, approximately 95% occurring once. Trimming cost V 3 bases and J 0 bases, with 7 bases left between them. There are 14 residues in the CDR3. Germline-derived CDR1 and CDR2 are MDHEN and SYDVKM. Terminally differentiated effector memory CD45RA+ cells were excluded by CCR7 positive selection of CD45RO-negative cells.

The source material was naive CD8+ T cells sorted from blood. The origin of this receptor is a man between 18 and 29 years old in good health. The chain combines TRBV28 with TRBJ2-3; D is ambiguous. For the CDR3, the DNA is TGTGCCAGCAGTTTTTCATATAGCACAGATACGCAGTATTTT. Amino acid sequence: CASSFSYSTDTQYF.